The rows below give T cell receptor beta chains drawn from one sample of a study of OX40 agonist ivuxolimab in advanced cancers. This table comes from immunoSEQ multiplex PCR, and its TCRdb copy is limited to in-frame clones, with some not included. This table has roughly 100,000 clones, more than 95% appearing once. The sequences come from CD4+ or CD8+ T cells sorted from blood, collected in a trial of the OX40 agonist ivuxolimab. The receptors were sampled from an adult with an advanced solid tumor such as melanoma, head and neck, liver or kidney cancer. Both conserved end residues are part of each CDR3.

v_call cdr3_aa
TRBV28 CASSLRDNSYEQYF
TRBV5-6 CASSLAANYGYTF
TRBV28 CASSLIGGGYEQYF
TRBV9 CASSVEGLGNHEQFF
TRBV6-6 CASSAYGLEFPGELFF
TRBV28 CASSLDRGSREQYF
TRBV6-6 CASSYSMGYEQYF
TRBV7-9 CASSFGGSSYEQYF
TRBV12-5 CASSGAAGLVEQYF
TRBV5-8 CASREVVTYNEQFF
TRBV27 CASSLTKDYEQYF
TRBV28 CASSLRGLDSEQFF
TRBV18 CASSPPEGLGEAFF
TRBV7-9 CASSLRQGLEKLFF
TRBV9 CASSVGGSSYEQYF
TRBV7-7 CASSSGQGVAGANVLTF
TRBV27 CASSFSSGGLGYEQYF
TRBV27 CASSLGGATLGGYTF
TRBV19 CASSIEAYQEQFF
TRBV6-1 CASEGNTGSTDTQYF
TRBV4-3 CASSQKTGAPDNEQFF
TRBV13 CASSTRLASRYEQYF
TRBV25-1 CASSVIGGEDEKLFF
TRBV5-1 CASTGTGPNEQFF
TRBV4-1 CASSQTLLYNEQFF
TRBV5-4 CASSPDGLETQYF
TRBV6-1 CASRENRDGAFF
TRBV5-4 CASSSKRQGGDYGYTF
TRBV7-8 CASSSRTLNTEAFF
TRBV27 CASRDRSYEQYF
TRBV5-6 CASSLVGSYNSPLHF
TRBV27 CASSLSAGAGETQYF
TRBV4-2 CASSQDFSSYNEQFF
TRBV4-1 CASSQDGVAGPTDTQYF
TRBV7-9 CASSKTSGIPDDEQFF
TRBV7-3 CASRTSGNNEQFF
TRBV29-1 CSVEGRPQGGGTEAFF
TRBV11-2 CASSFNPIELDTGELFF
TRBV5-6 CASSGQQGAWTEAFF
TRBV5-4 CASSEGTGAGQPQHF
TRBV19 CASSLRTANTEAFF
TRBV4-3 CASSSRQGAYEQYF
TRBV12-5 CASGLIPTGANYGYTF
TRBV7-9 CASSQQMTSPTDTQYF
TRBV7-3 CASSLTLIPGRLNEQFF
TRBV25-1 CASSEYYDSYEQYF
TRBV27 CASRNLGGGAETQYF
TRBV19 CASSVTAGGGYEQYF
TRBV6-6 CASSYSATGELFF